This TCR beta chain was captured by sequencing in a study of cytomegalovirus exposure and HLA in healthy donors. Overall study findings and caveats: The study listed roughly 160 cytomegalovirus-associated TCR beta chains. Most TCR sequences were uncommon, yet certain public TCRs appeared in many donors.

This clone showed up just once. Its antigen is undetermined. Donors were drawn from the roughly 110-subject validation cohort, separate from the roughly 670-subject first cohort. The protocol was immunoSEQ multiplex PCR, while the TCRdb copy is restricted to in-frame clones and leaves out a portion. Of 120,000 or so clones detected, around 86% appear once; the ten largest clones hold 1.5% to 2.5%. Germline V gene sequence: CDR1 SGHAT, CDR2 FQNNGV. Trimming removed 0 bases from V and 6 bases from J; junction bases left unmatched: 16. This CDR3 has 18 amino acids. The receptor comes from a woman aged 18 to 35 in good health and CMV-seronegative. This chain uses TRBV11-2 with TRBJ1-2, with 7 bases fitting TRBD1. Sequencing input: PBMCs. This CDR3 reads CASSLDRSAPAGGHGYTF. The CDR3 DNA is TGTGCCAGCAGCTTAGACCGTTCAGCCCCGGCAGGGGGACATGGCTACACCTTC.